The 28 T cell receptor beta chains in this list originate from one sample, sequenced in a study of blood T cell repertoires in COVID-19 (dated by TCRdb to 2020 to 2021). Libraries were built with the immunoSEQ multiplex PCR assay. The clones in this table, taken by TCRdb from immuneACCESS, are in-frame only. Not every clone is retained; where verified, under half of the shortfall comes from an unresolved V gene, and the cause of the rest is unknown. For this sample there are approximately 110,000 clones; 71% appear just once. Jointly, the top ten make up around 0.9% of the sample. Sequenced material: peripheral blood. The source of these receptors is a human donor with acute or convalescent COVID-19. The donor label of this sample is uncertain.

This clone has only a few counts. The genes are TRBV12-3 or TRBV12-4 and TRBJ2-1; tentative D call: TRBD2 (5 bases). The V and J ends lost 3 bases and 6 bases respectively, with 9 bases between them. This CDR3 is built from 13 residues. CDR3 coding DNA: TGTGCCAGCAGTTTTGTGCTAGCCAATGAGCAGTTCTTC. Translation gives CASSFVLANEQFF.

CDR3 region: CASSMDRDRGSSPYGYTF. The CDR3 region has the DNA TGTGCCAGCAGCATGGACCGGGACAGGGGGTCGAGTCCCTATGGCTACACCTTC. This sequence joins TRBV2 and TRBJ1-2, with 11 bases that match TRBD1. Per the germline V gene, CDR1 is SNHLY and CDR2 is FYNNEI. CDR3 length: 18 residues. V was pared by 6 bases and J by 4 bases, with 16 bases of the junction left unmatched.

The chain combines TRBV6-6 with TRBJ1-1; D possibly corresponds to TRBD1 (5 bases). Trimming took 6 bases from V and 11 from J, leaving 13 bases between them. The germline CDR1 and CDR2 sequences are MNHNY and SVGAGI (reference sequence). The CDR3 runs 11 residues. CDR3 DNA sequence: TGTGCCAGCAGGGAAGGGGTTTCGGCTTTCTTT. The encoded protein is CASREGVSAFF.

The sample holds one count of this clone. V usage is TRBV28 and J usage is TRBJ1-2, with 10 bases fitting TRBD1. The germline CDR1 and CDR2 sequences are MDHEN and SYDVKM. The junction had 3 bases not matched to a gene; V was cut back by 9 bases and J by 8 bases. The CDR3 consists of 11 residues. The CDR3 nucleotides are TGTGCCAGTGGGACAGGGGTAGGCTACACCTTC. Its translation: CASGTGVGYTF.

This sequence joins TRBV6-5 and TRBJ2-3, with TRBD2 as a possible D gene (6 bases). Trimming removed 4 bases at V and 2 bases at J, with 16 bases between. This CDR3 is built from 16 residues. Germline V lookup: CDR1 MNHEY, CDR2 SVGAGI. The CDR3 DNA reads as TGTGCCAGCAGTTTTGCGGGGACCACGGCCACAGATACGCAGTATTTT. Its translation is CASSFAGTTATDTQYF.

The V and J genes are TRBV29-1 and TRBJ2-3; D call uncertain. Germline V gene sequence: CDR1 SQVTM, CDR2 ANQGSEA. The CDR3 runs to 11 residues. V shed 6 bases and J shed 2 bases, with 6 bases lying between them. The DNA for the CDR3 is TGCAGCGTGAGGCACACAGATACGCAGTATTTT. Its translation: CSVRHTDTQYF.

The chain couples TRBV6-4 to TRBJ2-3, with 8 positions matching TRBD2. V dropped 8 bases and J dropped 0; count of bases not matched to a gene: 13. The germline V gene encodes CDR1 MRHNA and CDR2 SNTAGT. The length of the CDR3 is 17 residues. CDR3 nucleotides: TGTGCCAGCCCAATAACTAGCGGAACTCCAAGCACAGATACGCAGTATTTT. Protein: CASPITSGTPSTDTQYF.

CDR3 nucleotides: TGTGCCAGCAGTGATGGTCTAGCGGGTTACACCGGGGAGCTGTTTTTT. Encoded protein: CASSDGLAGYTGELFF. V usage is TRBV25-1 and J usage is TRBJ2-2; 8 nucleotides align to TRBD2. Germline V lookup: CDR1 MGHDK, CDR2 SYGVNS. J gave up 3 bases and V 3 bases, and 6 bases lay outside the gene matches. The CDR3 sequence is 16 residues long.

This sequence joins TRBV24-1 and TRBJ2-3; possible D gene TRBD1, 5 bases. The germline V gene encodes CDR1 KGHDR and CDR2 SFDVKD. V lost 4 bases, J lost 3 bases, and 10 bases lay in between. The CDR3 contains 14 residues. DNA for the CDR3: TGTGCCACCAGTGAGCCAGGGTCAACAGATACGCAGTATTTT. Translating gives CATSEPGSTDTQYF.

This chain links TRBV20-1 with TRBJ2-7; D perhaps matches TRBD2 (7 bases). CDR3 length: 14 amino acids. Germline V lookup: CDR1 DFQATT, CDR2 SNEGSKA (reference sequence). The V end was cut by 3 bases, the J end by 0 bases, with 12 bases between. CDR3 DNA: TGCAGTGCTAGTGTCGGGGGGCACTCCTACGAGCAGTACTTC. Its translation: CSASVGGHSYEQYF.

This clone was observed once. DNA for the CDR3: TGCAGCGCCAGGACTAGTCGAGATACGCAGTATTTT. It encodes CSARTSRDTQYF. The chain uses TRBV29-1 and TRBJ2-3; TRBD2 aligns across 7 bases. The CDR3 contains 12 residues. V lost 7 bases, J lost 5 bases, and 6 bases stayed unmatched. CDR1 SQVTM and CDR2 ANQGSEA come from the germline V gene.

V usage is TRBV5-1 and J usage is TRBJ2-1; TRBD1 matches 8 bases. With V trimmed by 4 bases and J by 5 bases, 8 bases remained unmatched. The CDR3 length is 15 residues. The germline gives CDR1 SGHRS, CDR2 YFSETQ. The CDR3 protein is CASSPDRGYHNEQFF. The CDR3 nucleotides are TGCGCCAGCAGCCCCGACAGGGGCTACCACAATGAGCAGTTCTTC.

The chain uses TRBV11-2 and TRBJ1-6; TRBD1 matches at 7 bases. Germline-derived CDR1 and CDR2 are SGHAT and FQNNGV. Trimming cost V 5 bases and J 7 bases; bases outside gene matches: 5. This CDR3 has 14 residues. CDR3 residues: CASSNRQGNSPLHF. The CDR3 nucleotides read TGTGCCAGCAGCAACCGACAGGGCAATTCACCCCTCCACTTT. Using reference TRBV11-2 and TRBJ1-6 for the parts outside the CDR3, the full variable domain is EAGVAQSPRYKIIEKRQSVAFWCNPISGHATLYWYQQILGQGPKLLIQFQNNGVVDDSQLPKDRFSAERLKGVDSTLKIQPAKLEDSAVYLCASSNRQGNSPLHFGNGTRLTVT.

In this sample, this clone turned up once. The rearrangement joins TRBV27 to TRBJ2-6; TRBD1 is a possible D gene (6 bases). V was clipped by 6 bases and J by 4 bases, with 13 bases between them. This CDR3 has 15 residues. Per germline, CDR1 MNHEY and CDR2 SMNVEV (reference sequence). CDR3 amino acids: CASRLQGSGANVLTF. Written as DNA, the CDR3 is TGTGCCAGCAGGCTACAGGGATCCGGGGCCAACGTCCTGACTTTC. The full variable domain, completed using reference TRBV27 and TRBJ2-6, is EAQVTQNPRYLITVTGKKLTVTCSQNMNHEYMSWYRQDPGLGLRQIYYSMNVEVTDKGDVPEGYKVSRKEKRNFPLILESPSPNQTSLYFCASRLQGSGANVLTFGAGSRLTVL.

In this sample, this clone turned up many times. V is TRBV18 and J is TRBJ1-2; the match to TRBD1 covers 8 bases. The junction had 7 bases not matched to a gene; V was cut back by 5 bases and J by 11 bases. CDR1 and CDR2 from the germline V gene are KGHSH and LQKENI. The CDR3 spans 12 residues. For the CDR3, the DNA is TGTGCCAGCTCATTGGACAGGGTTTGGTACACCTTC. Encoded protein: CASSLDRVWYTF. The full variable domain, rest sourced from reference TRBV18 and TRBJ1-2, is NAGVMQNPRHLVRRRGQEARLRCSPMKGHSHVYWYRQLPEEGLKFMVYLQKENIIDESGMPKERFSAEFPKEGPSILRIQQVVRGDSAAYFCASSLDRVWYTFGSGTRLTVV.

The J gene is TRBJ1-2, the V gene TRBV5-4, with a weak D call TRBD1 (5 bases). CDR1 is SGHNT, CDR2 YYREEE, per germline (reference sequence). CDR3 length: 14 amino acids. With 2 bases removed from V and 7 bases from J, the gap between germline ends came to 15 bases. DNA of the CDR3: TGTGCCAGCAGCTTCGGGGACTCGTTAGGTGGCTACACCTTC. Protein: CASSFGDSLGGYTF. The variable domain in full, with the rest retrieved from reference TRBV5-4 and TRBJ1-2, is ETGVTQSPTHLIKTRGQQVTLRCSSQSGHNTVSWYQQALGQGPQFIFQYYREEENGRGNFPPRFSGLQFPNYSSELNVNALELDDSALYLCASSFGDSLGGYTFGSGTRLTVV.

This clone was picked up one time. The CDR3 is CASSESPGQRNTIYF. Here the CDR3 DNA reads TGTGCCAGCAGCGAAAGCCCGGGACAGAGAAACACCATATATTTT. V and J are TRBV9 and TRBJ1-3; 7 nucleotides align to TRBD1. Germline values: CDR1 SGDLS, CDR2 YYNGEE. The CDR3 loop spans 15 amino acids. V lost 3 bases, J lost 5 bases, and 8 bases stayed unmatched.

About this clone itself: This CDR3 is also generated by other DNA sequences in the sample. This chain joins TRBV30 and TRBJ2-5; 7 nucleotides match TRBD2. V shed 1 base, J shed 2 bases, and the junction held 4 bases outside the gene matches. The CDR3 extends over 14 amino acids. Germline V gives CDR1 GTSNPN, CDR2 SVGIG (reference sequence). This CDR3 reads CAWSGGGLQETQYF. The CDR3 DNA is TGTGCCTGGAGTGGCGGGGGATTACAAGAGACCCAGTACTTC.

By sample share, this clone is medium-sized. The chain joins TRBV12-3 or TRBV12-4 to TRBJ1-1; D remains ambiguous. The CDR3 contains 8 residues. V lost 10 bases, J lost 10 bases, and 7 bases lay in between. The CDR3 sequence: CATSGAFF. For the CDR3, the DNA is TGTGCCACATCGGGAGCTTTCTTT.

The chain carries TRBV20-1 and TRBJ2-7; tentative D call: TRBD1 (5 bases). The ends were cut back, 2 bases at V and 4 bases at J, with 6 bases in the middle. The CDR3 has 11 residues. CDR1 and CDR2 from the germline V gene are DFQATT and SNEGSKA (reference sequence). In nucleotides, the CDR3 is TGCAGTGCTAGACAGGGTTACGAGCAGTACTTC. As protein: CSARQGYEQYF.

The V gene is TRBV30, the J gene TRBJ1-1; 11 nucleotides agree with TRBD1. The germline V gene has CDR1 GTSNPN and CDR2 SVGIG (reference sequence). CDR3 length: 15 residues. The V gene end was trimmed by 4 bases and the J gene end by 6 bases; junction bases not matched to a gene: 10. Here the CDR3 DNA reads TGTGCCTGGAATACTTTGGGACAGGGGGAAGCTGAAGCTTTCTTT. This sequence encodes CAWNTLGQGEAEAFF.

The chain joins TRBV6-6 to TRBJ2-2, with 7 bases fitting TRBD1. In germline, CDR1 is MNHNY, CDR2 SVGAGI (reference sequence). V shed 2 bases, J shed 6 bases, and the junction held 9 bases outside the gene matches. This CDR3 region has 16 residues. CDR3 sequence: CASSYARRQGSGELFF. CDR3 nucleotides: TGTGCCAGCAGTTACGCCCGGCGACAGGGATCCGGGGAGCTGTTTTTT.

This clone was seen a handful of times. The same CDR3 can be traced to other DNA sequences in this sample. The rearrangement links TRBV12-3 or TRBV12-4 to TRBJ1-2, with D possibly matching TRBD1 (5 bases). The V and J ends lost 3 bases and 4 bases respectively, with 6 bases between them. This CDR3 has 12 amino acids. This CDR3 reads CASSLTAYGYTF. The CDR3 coding sequence is TGTGCCAGCAGTTTGACAGCCTATGGCTACACCTTC.

The gene calls are TRBV6-5 and TRBJ1-1; no clear D gene. The CDR3 runs to 15 residues. The germline V gene encodes CDR1 MNHEY and CDR2 SVGAGI. V gave up 0 bases and J gave up 1 base, with 9 bases separating them. The CDR3 here is CASSYSAASNTEAFF. The CDR3 nucleotides are TGTGCCAGCAGTTACTCGGCGGCCTCGAACACTGAAGCTTTCTTT.

The J gene is TRBJ2-7, the V gene TRBV5-1; TRBD2 is a possible D gene (6 bases). CDR1 is SGHRS, CDR2 YFSETQ, per germline. The V end was cut by 3 bases, the J end by 6 bases, with 13 bases between. This CDR3 has 13 amino acids. CDR3 sequence: CASSSVGGTEQYF. The DNA of the CDR3 is TGCGCCAGCAGCTCCGTTGGGGGGACCGAGCAGTACTTC.

The V gene is TRBV27, the J gene TRBJ1-2; D is unresolved. CDR3 length: 16 residues. Trimming cost V 3 bases and J 0 bases, with 14 bases left between them. CDR1 and CDR2 (germline): MNHEY, SMNVEV (reference sequence). The chain's CDR3 is CASSFGQRVANYGYTF. In DNA form, the CDR3 reads TGTGCCAGCAGTTTTGGCCAGCGTGTGGCTAACTATGGCTACACCTTC.

The rearrangement links TRBV7-2 to TRBJ1-1; 7 positions agree with TRBD1. CDR1 and CDR2 from the germline V gene are SGHTA and FQGNSA. This CDR3 comprises 17 residues. V shed 5 bases, J shed 9 bases, and the junction held 21 bases outside the gene matches. The CDR3 is CASSTSALGQLIKKAFF. DNA for the CDR3: TGTGCCAGCAGCACTAGTGCCTTGGGACAGCTCATTAAAAAAGCTTTCTTT.

To note about this clone: Other DNA sequences from this sample encode an identical CDR3 as well. V and J are TRBV18 and TRBJ2-5; D possibly corresponds to TRBD1 (6 bases). The CDR3 sequence is 13 residues long. The germline CDR1 and CDR2 sequences are KGHSH and LQKENI. V was trimmed by 3 bases and J by 2 bases, leaving 7 bases between them. In DNA form, the CDR3 reads TGTGCCAGCTCACCTGGACAGCAAGAGACCCAGTACTTC. It yields the protein CASSPGQQETQYF. Drawing the rest from reference TRBV18 and TRBJ2-5, the complete variable domain is NAGVMQNPRHLVRRRGQEARLRCSPMKGHSHVYWYRQLPEEGLKFMVYLQKENIIDESGMPKERFSAEFPKEGPSILRIQQVVRGDSAAYFCASSPGQQETQYFGPGTRLLVL.